The following is a T cell receptor (beta chain) sequence with its context. The antigen remains undetermined. A read error may account for a junction end that differs from germline. This entry belongs to a study of T cells in Graves' hyperthyroidism and ophthalmopathy. The study, taken as a whole, reports: Ophthalmopathy was predicted by the model a median of 6.5 months ahead of onset.

Germline-derived CDR1 and CDR2 are SGHRS and YFSETQ. CDR3 size: 14 residues. RNA transcripts gave rise to amplified TCR beta CDR3 regions. Primed by the HTBI set, a first-round RT-PCR was run on the TCR CDR3. TCRdb reanalysed the multiplex PCR reads using MiXCR and keeps one entry per CDR3 protein. The sample lists fewer than 650,000 distinct CDR3 sequences, over 35% occurring once. It was uncontrolled infection, other autoimmune disease, pregnancy or lactation that excluded patients. The chain is built from TRBV5-1 and TRBJ2-7, with D maybe TRBD2 (6 bases). The receptor was isolated from an adult woman with Graves' disease, either hyperthyroidism or ophthalmopathy (not recorded which). Sequenced sample: peripheral blood or thyroid tissue (not recorded which). CDR3 sequence reads: CASSFGGVNYEQYF. CDR3 sequence (DNA): TGTGCCAGCAGCTTCGGGGGAGTTAACTACGAGCAGTACTTC. Combining the CDR3 with reference TRBV5-1 and TRBJ2-7 gives the whole variable domain KAGVTQTPRYLIKTRGQQVTLSCSPISGHRSVSWYQQTPGQGLQFLFEYFSETQRNKGNFPGRFSGRQFSNSRSEMNVSTLELGDSALYLCASSFGGVNYEQYFGPGTRLTVT.